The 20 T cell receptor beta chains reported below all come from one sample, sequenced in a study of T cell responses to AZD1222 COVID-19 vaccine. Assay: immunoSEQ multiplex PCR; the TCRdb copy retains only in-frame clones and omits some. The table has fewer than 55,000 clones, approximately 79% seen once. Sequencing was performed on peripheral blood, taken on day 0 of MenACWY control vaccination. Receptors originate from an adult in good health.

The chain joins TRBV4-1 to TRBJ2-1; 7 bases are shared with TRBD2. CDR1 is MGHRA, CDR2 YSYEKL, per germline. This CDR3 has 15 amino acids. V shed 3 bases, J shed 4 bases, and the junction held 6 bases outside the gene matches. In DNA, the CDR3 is TGCGCCAGCAGCCAGCCCGGGCGGGGGTACAATGAGCAGTTCTTC. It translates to CASSQPGRGYNEQFF.

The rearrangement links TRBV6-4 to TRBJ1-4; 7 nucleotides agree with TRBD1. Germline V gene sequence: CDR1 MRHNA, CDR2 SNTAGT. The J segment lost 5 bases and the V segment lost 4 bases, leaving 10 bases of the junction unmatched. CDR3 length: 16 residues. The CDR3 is CASSVTPGTENEKLFF. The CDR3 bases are TGTGCCAGCAGTGTCACCCCCGGGACAGAAAATGAAAAACTGTTTTTT.

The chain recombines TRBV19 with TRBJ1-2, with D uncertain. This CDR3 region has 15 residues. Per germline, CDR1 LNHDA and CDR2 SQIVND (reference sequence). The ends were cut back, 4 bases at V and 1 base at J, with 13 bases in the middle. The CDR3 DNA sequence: TGTGCCAGTAGTACCCGAGGGTCCGATAACTATGGCTACACCTTC. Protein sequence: CASSTRGSDNYGYTF.

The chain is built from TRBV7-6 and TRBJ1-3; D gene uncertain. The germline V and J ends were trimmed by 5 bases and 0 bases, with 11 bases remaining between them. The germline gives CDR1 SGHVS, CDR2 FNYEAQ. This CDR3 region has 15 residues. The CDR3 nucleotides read TGTGCCAGCAGCCCTTCGCCTTTCTCTGGAAACACCATATATTTT. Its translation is CASSPSPFSGNTIYF. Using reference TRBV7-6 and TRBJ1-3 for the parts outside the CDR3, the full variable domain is GAGVSQSPRYKVTKRGQDVALRCDPISGHVSLYWYRQALGQGPEFLTYFNYEAQQDKSGLPNDRFSAERPEGSISTLTIQRTEQRDSAMYRCASSPSPFSGNTIYFGEGSWLTVV.

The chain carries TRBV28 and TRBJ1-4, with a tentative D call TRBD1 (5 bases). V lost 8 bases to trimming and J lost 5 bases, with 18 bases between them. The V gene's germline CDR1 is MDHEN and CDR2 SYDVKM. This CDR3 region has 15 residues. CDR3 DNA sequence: TGTGCCAGCGGTACTGGGGGGGTTACGAATGAAAAACTGTTTTTT. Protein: CASGTGGVTNEKLFF.

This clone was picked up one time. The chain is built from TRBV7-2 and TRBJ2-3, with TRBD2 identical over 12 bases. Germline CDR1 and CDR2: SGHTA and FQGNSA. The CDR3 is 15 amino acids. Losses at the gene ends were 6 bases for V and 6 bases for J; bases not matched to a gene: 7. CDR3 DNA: TGTGCCAGCAGTTCGTCTAGCGGGAGGGCCGATACGCAGTATTTT. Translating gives CASSSSSGRADTQYF.

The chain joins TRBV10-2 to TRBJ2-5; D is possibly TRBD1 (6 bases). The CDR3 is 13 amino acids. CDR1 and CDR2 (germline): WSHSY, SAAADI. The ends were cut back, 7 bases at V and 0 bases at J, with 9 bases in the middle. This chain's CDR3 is CASIRDNQETQYF. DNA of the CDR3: TGCGCCAGCATCCGGGACAACCAAGAGACCCAGTACTTC.

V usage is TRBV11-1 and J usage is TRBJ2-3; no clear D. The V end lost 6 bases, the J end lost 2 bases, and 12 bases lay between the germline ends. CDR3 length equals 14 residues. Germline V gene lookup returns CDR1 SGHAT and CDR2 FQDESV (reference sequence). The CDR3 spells CASSTRVPTDTQYF. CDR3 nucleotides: TGTGCCAGCAGTACCCGGGTACCCACAGATACGCAGTATTTT.

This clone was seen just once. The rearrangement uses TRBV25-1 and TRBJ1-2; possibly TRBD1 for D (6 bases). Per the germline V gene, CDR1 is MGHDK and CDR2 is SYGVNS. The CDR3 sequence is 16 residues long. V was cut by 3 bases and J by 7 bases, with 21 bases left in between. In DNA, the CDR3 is TGTGCCAGCAGTGAGGGGGGGACATCCGACCTCAGTGGCTACACCTTC. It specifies CASSEGGTSDLSGYTF.

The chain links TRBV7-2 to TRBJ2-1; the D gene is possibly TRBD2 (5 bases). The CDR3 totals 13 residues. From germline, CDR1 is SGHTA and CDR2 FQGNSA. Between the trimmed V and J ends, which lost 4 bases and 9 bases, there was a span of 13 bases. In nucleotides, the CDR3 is TGTGCCAGCAGCTCAACCCCGGGGAGTGAGCAGTTCTTC. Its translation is CASSSTPGSEQFF.

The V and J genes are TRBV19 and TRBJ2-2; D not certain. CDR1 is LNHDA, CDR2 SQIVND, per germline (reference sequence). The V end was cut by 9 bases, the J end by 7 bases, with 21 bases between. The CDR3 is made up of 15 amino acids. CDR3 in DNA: TGTGCCAGCGCCCGCACCCCCTCCGGGTTCGGGGAGCTGTTTTTT. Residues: CASARTPSGFGELFF.

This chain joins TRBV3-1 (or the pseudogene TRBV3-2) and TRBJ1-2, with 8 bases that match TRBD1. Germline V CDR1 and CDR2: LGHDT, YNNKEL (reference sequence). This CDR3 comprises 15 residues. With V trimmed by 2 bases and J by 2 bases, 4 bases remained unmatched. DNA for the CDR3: TGTGCCAGCAGCCAAACCCGGACAGGGAACTATGGCTACACCTTC. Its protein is CASSQTRTGNYGYTF.

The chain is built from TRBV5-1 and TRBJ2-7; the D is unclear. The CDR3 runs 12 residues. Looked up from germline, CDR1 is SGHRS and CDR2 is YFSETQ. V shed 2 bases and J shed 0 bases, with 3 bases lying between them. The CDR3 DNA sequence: TGCGCCAGCAGCTTTGACTCCTACGAGCAGTACTTC. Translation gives CASSFDSYEQYF.

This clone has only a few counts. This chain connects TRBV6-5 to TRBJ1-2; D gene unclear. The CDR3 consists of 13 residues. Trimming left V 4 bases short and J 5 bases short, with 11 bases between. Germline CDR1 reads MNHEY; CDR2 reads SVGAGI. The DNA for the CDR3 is TGTGCCAGCAGTTGGAATGAACGATATGGCTACACCTTC. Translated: CASSWNERYGYTF.

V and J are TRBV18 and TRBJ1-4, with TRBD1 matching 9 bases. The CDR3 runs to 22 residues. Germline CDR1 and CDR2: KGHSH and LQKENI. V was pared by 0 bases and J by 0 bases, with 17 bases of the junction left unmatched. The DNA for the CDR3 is TGTGCCAGCTCACCACCTATGGCGGCCCTACAGGGGGCCGATACAACTAATGAAAAACTGTTTTTT. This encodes CASSPPMAALQGADTTNEKLFF.

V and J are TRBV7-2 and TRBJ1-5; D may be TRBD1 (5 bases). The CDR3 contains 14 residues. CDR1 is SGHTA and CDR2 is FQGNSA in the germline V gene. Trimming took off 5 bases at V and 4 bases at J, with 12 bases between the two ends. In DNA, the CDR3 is TGTGCCAGCAGCCCAGGTGGGGGAAATCAGCCCCAGCATTTT. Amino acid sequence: CASSPGGGNQPQHF.

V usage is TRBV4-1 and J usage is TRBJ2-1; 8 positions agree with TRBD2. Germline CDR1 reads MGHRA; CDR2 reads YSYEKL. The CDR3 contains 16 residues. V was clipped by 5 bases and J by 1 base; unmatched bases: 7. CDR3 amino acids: CASSGSGTRSYNEQFF. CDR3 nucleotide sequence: TGCGCCAGCAGCGGCTCCGGGACTAGATCCTACAATGAGCAGTTCTTC.

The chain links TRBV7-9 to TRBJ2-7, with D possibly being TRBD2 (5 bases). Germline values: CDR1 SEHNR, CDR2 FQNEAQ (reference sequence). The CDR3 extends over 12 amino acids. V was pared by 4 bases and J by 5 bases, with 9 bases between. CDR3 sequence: CASSSSYHEQYF. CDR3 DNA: TGTGCCAGCAGCTCTAGCTACCACGAGCAGTACTTC.

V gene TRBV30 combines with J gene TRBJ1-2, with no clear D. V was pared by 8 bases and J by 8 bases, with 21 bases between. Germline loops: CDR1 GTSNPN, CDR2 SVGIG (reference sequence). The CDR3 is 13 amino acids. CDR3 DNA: TGTGCCGGTTCTAGCTTATTCGTGGGGGGCTACACCTTC. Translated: CAGSSLFVGGYTF.

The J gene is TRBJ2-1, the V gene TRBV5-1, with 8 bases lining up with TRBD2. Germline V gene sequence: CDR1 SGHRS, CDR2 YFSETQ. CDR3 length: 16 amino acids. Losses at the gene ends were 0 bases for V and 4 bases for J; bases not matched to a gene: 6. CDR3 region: CASSLARAGAYNEQFF. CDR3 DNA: TGCGCCAGCAGCTTGGCACGAGCGGGAGCGTACAATGAGCAGTTCTTC.